Below are 23 T cell receptor beta chains sequenced from a single sample in a study of technical replicates of blood from a few donors. Some clones are missing from TCRdb's copy, which holds only in-frame ones; the method was immunoSEQ multiplex PCR. This sample has around 80,000 clones, with 93% found just once. The sample taken for sequencing was T cells isolated from PBMCs. The receptors stem from a human donor in good health.

Here the CDR3 DNA reads TGCGCCAGCAGCCGTTCAGGACTAGCGGGAGAGTGGTGGGGCACAGATACGCAGTATTTT. Residues: CASSRSGLAGEWWGTDTQYF. J is TRBJ2-3 and V is TRBV4-1, with 13 bases matching TRBD2. The CDR3 runs to 20 residues. Trimming removed 4 bases from V and 1 base from J; junction bases left unmatched: 14. Germline CDR1 reads MGHRA; CDR2 reads YSYEKL.

V gene TRBV7-9 combines with J gene TRBJ1-1; TRBD1 matches at 7 bases. CDR1 and CDR2 (germline): SEHNR, FQNEAQ (reference sequence). CDR3 length equals 15 residues. Losses at the gene ends were 0 bases for V and 11 bases for J; bases not matched to a gene: 12. The CDR3 DNA is TGTGCCAGCAGCTTAGCGCAGGGGGGTCCGGTGAAGGCTTTCTTT. As protein: CASSLAQGGPVKAFF.

The chain has TRBV21-1 and TRBJ2-5; the D call TRBD1 from the table was never checked on the DNA. TRBV21-1 is recorded as a pseudogene. The CDR3 consists of 16 residues. The CDR3 protein is CASSKVGGQTQETQYF. The CDR3 coding sequence is TGTGCCAGCAGCAAAGTAGGGGGACAGACACAAGAGACCCAGTACTTC.

The chain uses TRBV6-5 and TRBJ2-4, with D perhaps TRBD2 (5 bases). V shed 4 bases and J shed 4 bases, with 11 bases lying between them. This CDR3 comprises 14 residues. The germline V gene encodes CDR1 MNHEY and CDR2 SVGAGI. The DNA for the CDR3 is TGTGCCAGCAGTTCATCAACGGGAAAAAACATTCAGTACTTC. This gives the protein CASSSSTGKNIQYF.

The rearrangement links TRBV12-5 to TRBJ1-1; possibly TRBD1 for D (6 bases). Trimming took 6 bases from V and 1 from J, leaving 12 bases between them. The germline gives CDR1 LGHNT, CDR2 FRNRAP. This CDR3 is built from 14 residues. CDR3 region: CASGPGGANTEAFF. The CDR3, as DNA: TGTGCTAGTGGCCCCGGGGGGGCGAACACTGAAGCTTTCTTT. Together with reference TRBV12-5 and TRBJ1-1, the CDR3 gives the full variable domain: DARVTQTPRHKVTEMGQEVTMRCQPILGHNTVFWYRQTMMQGLELLAYFRNRAPLDDSGMPKDRFSAEMPDATLATLKIQPSEPRDSAVYFCASGPGGANTEAFFGQGTRLTVV.

The rearrangement uses TRBV19 and TRBJ2-5, with TRBD1 matching over 7 bases. Germline V gives CDR1 LNHDA, CDR2 SQIVND (reference sequence). The trim removed 3 bases at V and 5 bases at J, leaving 6 bases unmatched. The CDR3 has 14 residues. The CDR3 DNA is TGTGCCAGTAGTATGACAGGGTTGGGGGAGACCCAGTACTTC. It specifies CASSMTGLGETQYF.

The genes are TRBV14 and TRBJ1-4; D not certain. The CDR3 is 13 residues long. Germline V gene data show CDR1 as SGHDN and CDR2 as FVKESK. V was trimmed by 10 bases and J by 7 bases, leaving 16 bases between them. CDR3 in amino acids: CAIGHKGGEKLFF. The CDR3 nucleotides read TGTGCCATTGGTCACAAGGGAGGTGAAAAACTGTTTTTT.

V usage is TRBV18 and J usage is TRBJ2-2; no definite D call. V lost 8 bases, J lost 5 bases, and 9 bases lay in between. The CDR3 is 12 amino acids. Germline lookup yields CDR1 KGHSH and CDR2 LQKENI. CDR3 sequence reads: CASSSETGELFF. The CDR3 region has the DNA TGTGCCAGCAGCTCTGAGACCGGGGAGCTGTTTTTT. Complete variable domain (other parts from reference TRBV18 and TRBJ2-2): NAGVMQNPRHLVRRRGQEARLRCSPMKGHSHVYWYRQLPEEGLKFMVYLQKENIIDESGMPKERFSAEFPKEGPSILRIQQVVRGDSAAYFCASSSETGELFFGEGSRLTVL.

The rearrangement uses TRBV5-1 and TRBJ1-3, with unresolved D. V was trimmed by 7 bases and J by 2 bases, leaving 13 bases between them. This CDR3 is built from 14 residues. The V gene's germline CDR1 is SGHRS and CDR2 YFSETQ. The CDR3 bases are TGCGCCAGCCGGTCCGAGCCAACTGGAAACACCATATATTTT. It codes for CASRSEPTGNTIYF.

The chain joins TRBV6-1 to TRBJ2-7; unclear D gene. V was cut by 2 bases and J by 0 bases, with 8 bases left in between. Per germline, CDR1 MNHNS and CDR2 SASEGT. The length of the CDR3 is 14 residues. The CDR3 protein is CASSEIDISYEQYF. CDR3 DNA: TGTGCCAGCAGTGAAATCGACATCTCCTACGAGCAGTACTTC.

The genes are TRBV7-2 and TRBJ1-1, with 7 bases identical to TRBD1. With 2 bases clipped from V and 3 bases from J, the junction kept 9 bases outside the gene matches. The CDR3 is 16 residues long. Germline CDR1 SGHTA, CDR2 FQGNSA. The CDR3 is CASSLSVRGVHTEAFF. In DNA, the CDR3 is TGTGCCAGCAGCTTATCCGTCAGGGGGGTACACACTGAAGCTTTCTTT.

This rearrangement joins TRBV9 to TRBJ2-3, with D tentatively TRBD2 (6 bases). The V gene's germline CDR1 is SGDLS and CDR2 YYNGEE. The V end lost 3 bases, the J end lost 6 bases, and 14 bases lay between the germline ends. This CDR3 has 14 residues. The CDR3 loop reads CASSGGVPGDTQYF. For the CDR3, the DNA is TGTGCCAGCAGCGGGGGGGTCCCGGGGGATACGCAGTATTTT.

V gene TRBV30 combines with J gene TRBJ1-5; 9 positions agree with TRBD1. Germline V gene lookup returns CDR1 GTSNPN and CDR2 SVGIG (reference sequence). This CDR3 comprises 14 residues. J lost 7 bases, V lost 3 bases, and 7 bases had no gene match. CDR3 region: CAWRKTGGGQPQHF. CDR3 in DNA: TGTGCCTGGAGAAAGACAGGGGGGGGACAGCCCCAGCATTTT.

The chain combines TRBV27 with TRBJ1-2; possibly TRBD1 for D (6 bases). V lost 5 bases and J lost 8, with 18 bases in between. CDR1 and CDR2 (germline): MNHEY, SMNVEV (reference sequence). The CDR3 loop spans 14 amino acids. This CDR3 reads CASSASRQAWGYTF. DNA for the CDR3: TGTGCCAGCAGTGCCTCGAGACAGGCTTGGGGCTACACCTTC.

The V call is TRBV4-1, the J call TRBJ2-3, with D possibly matching TRBD2 (6 bases). The CDR3 runs to 17 residues. Trimming cost V 4 bases and J 1 base, with 18 bases left between them. Per the germline V gene, CDR1 is MGHRA and CDR2 is YSYEKL. The CDR3 sequence is CASSLHRDLLRTDTQYF. The CDR3 DNA reads as TGCGCCAGCAGCCTCCACCGGGACTTACTCCGCACAGATACGCAGTATTTT.

This rearrangement joins TRBV19 to TRBJ1-1; 7 nucleotides line up with TRBD1. The germline V gene has CDR1 LNHDA and CDR2 SQIVND (reference sequence). This CDR3 is 13 amino acids long. The J segment lost 4 bases and the V segment lost 4 bases, leaving 3 bases of the junction unmatched. Here the CDR3 reads CASSNRGSTEAFF. CDR3 coding DNA: TGTGCCAGTAGTAACAGGGGATCCACTGAAGCTTTCTTT. The full variable domain, with the rest looked up from reference TRBV19 and TRBJ1-1, is DGGITQSPKYLFRKEGQNVTLSCEQNLNHDAMYWYRQDPGQGLRLIYYSQIVNDFQKGDIAEGYSVSREKKESFPLTVTSAQKNPTAFYLCASSNRGSTEAFFGQGTRLTVV.

The chain uses TRBV29-1 and TRBJ1-4; D perhaps matches TRBD1 (5 bases). Germline CDR1 SQVTM, CDR2 ANQGSEA. Trimming cost V 3 bases and J 4 bases, with 15 bases left between them. This CDR3 comprises 15 residues. CDR3 coding DNA: TGCAGCGTTGATATCGGGGGTGGGGTTAATGAAAAACTGTTTTTT. Translated: CSVDIGGGVNEKLFF.

V and J are TRBV28 and TRBJ1-5; perhaps TRBD1 as D (6 bases). CDR1 and CDR2 (germline): MDHEN, SYDVKM. The CDR3 covers 15 residues. V shed 3 bases and J shed 2 bases, with 11 bases lying between them. CDR3 loop: CASSFMTGGNQPQHF. The CDR3 bases are TGTGCCAGCAGTTTCATGACAGGCGGCAATCAGCCCCAGCATTTT. Full variable domain (rest looked up from reference TRBV28 and TRBJ1-5): DVKVTQSSRYLVKRTGEKVFLECVQDMDHENMFWYRQDPGLGLRLIYFSYDVKMKEKGDIPEGYSVSREKKERFSLILESASTNQTSMYLCASSFMTGGNQPQHFGDGTRLSIL.

The rearrangement joins TRBV5-1 to TRBJ2-2; possible D gene TRBD2, 6 bases. This CDR3 has 14 residues. The germline CDR1 and CDR2 sequences are SGHRS and YFSETQ. V lost 7 bases, J lost 5 bases, and 15 bases lay in between. CDR3 sequence (DNA): TGCGCCAGCGGGGGGTACGGCGCGACCGGGGAGCTGTTTTTT. Amino acid sequence: CASGGYGATGELFF.

This clone has a single count. V is TRBV7-8 and J is TRBJ1-2; 9 nucleotides agree with TRBD1. CDR3 length: 22 amino acids. Germline-derived CDR1 and CDR2 are SGHVS and FQNEAQ. V dropped 6 bases and J dropped 2; count of bases not matched to a gene: 28. The CDR3 protein is CASRTSPRKVVGQGVSNYGYTF. The CDR3 DNA follows: TGTGCCAGCAGGACCTCACCGAGGAAAGTTGTGGGACAGGGAGTGTCAAACTATGGCTACACCTTC.

As for this clone: The same CDR3 can be traced to other DNA sequences in this sample. The chain has TRBV27 and TRBJ2-1; 7 nucleotides line up with TRBD1. Looked up from germline, CDR1 is MNHEY and CDR2 is SMNVEV (reference sequence). The junction had 1 base not matched to a gene; V was cut back by 2 bases and J by 6 bases. The CDR3 sequence is 13 residues long. The DNA of the CDR3 is TGTGCCAGCAGTTTAGACAGGGCCAATGAGCAGTTCTTC. Amino acids: CASSLDRANEQFF.

The chain couples TRBV11-2 to TRBJ2-7; D gene ambiguous. Germline values: CDR1 SGHAT, CDR2 FQNNGV. The ends were cut back, 0 bases at V and 6 bases at J, with 6 bases in the middle. The CDR3 runs to 12 residues. This chain's CDR3 is CASSLELSEQYF. The CDR3 DNA follows: TGTGCCAGCAGCTTAGAACTAAGCGAGCAGTACTTC.

The chain couples TRBV14 to TRBJ2-4; a possible D gene is TRBD2 (5 bases). Between the trimmed V and J ends, which lost 8 bases and 5 bases, there was a span of 10 bases. CDR1 and CDR2 (germline): SGHDN, FVKESK. The length of the CDR3 is 12 residues. This chain's CDR3 is CASSDSENIQYF. Here the CDR3 DNA reads TGTGCCAGCTCCGATAGCGAAAACATTCAGTACTTC.